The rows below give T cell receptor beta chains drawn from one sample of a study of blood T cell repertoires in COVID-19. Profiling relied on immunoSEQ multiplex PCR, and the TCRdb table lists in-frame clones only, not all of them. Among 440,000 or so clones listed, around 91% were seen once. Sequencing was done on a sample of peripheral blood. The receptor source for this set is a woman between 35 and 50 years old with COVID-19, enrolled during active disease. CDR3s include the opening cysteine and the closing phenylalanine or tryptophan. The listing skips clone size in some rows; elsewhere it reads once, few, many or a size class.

CDR3: CASSPGGSNTEAFF
size: NA
V: TRBV11-3
J: TRBJ1-1

CDR3: CAISVGQGKNTGELFF
size: NA
V: TRBV10-3
J: TRBJ2-2

CDR3: CASSPQQGRSTEAFF
size: NA
V: TRBV28
J: TRBJ1-1

CDR3: CASTGTGVTGELFF
size: NA
V: TRBV25-1
J: TRBJ2-2

CDR3: CASSVGLADYEQYF
size: NA
V: TRBV9
J: TRBJ2-7

CDR3: CASRRDRVSGEQFF
size: NA
V: TRBV5-6
J: TRBJ2-1

CDR3: CASSQSGGGTNEKLFF
size: NA
V: TRBV4-1
J: TRBJ1-4

CDR3: CASRPPPGNTEAFF
size: NA
V: TRBV28
J: TRBJ1-1

CDR3: CAITSSGRPGDTQYF
size: NA
V: TRBV10-3
J: TRBJ2-3

CDR3: CASRGDDTGGAKNIQYF
size: NA
V: TRBV7-9
J: TRBJ2-4

CDR3: CASSGQGAAGYTF
size: few
V: TRBV6-4
J: TRBJ1-2

CDR3: CASSKDGGDQETQYF
size: NA
V: TRBV21-1
J: TRBJ2-5

CDR3: CASGWEGVPGYTF
size: NA
V: TRBV12-3/TRBV12-4
J: TRBJ1-2

CDR3: CASSPRGSNQPQHF
size: NA
V: TRBV7-9
J: TRBJ1-5

CDR3: CASSFPQGGSGNTIYF
size: NA
V: TRBV5-5
J: TRBJ1-3

CDR3: CASGLLRTGAYEQYF
size: once
V: TRBV12-5
J: TRBJ2-7

CDR3: CASSLQGRGYTEAFF
size: once
V: TRBV5-1
J: TRBJ1-1

CDR3: CASSSLAGVRETQYF
size: NA
V: TRBV6-2/TRBV6-3
J: TRBJ2-5

CDR3: CASSTGTLSGNTIYF
size: NA
V: TRBV6-5
J: TRBJ1-3

CDR3: CAGGGGEQFF
size: NA
V: TRBV30
J: TRBJ2-1

CDR3: CASSLDTAGGREQYF
size: NA
V: TRBV7-2
J: TRBJ2-7

CDR3: CASSQRPDGYTF
size: NA
V: TRBV4-1
J: TRBJ1-2

CDR3: CASSESRGRRQGYSPLHF
size: NA
V: TRBV9
J: TRBJ1-6

CDR3: CASSQDGGGTGGGNTIYF
size: NA
V: TRBV4-3
J: TRBJ1-3

CDR3: CASSLHQGNIQYF
size: NA
V: TRBV12-3/TRBV12-4
J: TRBJ2-4

CDR3: CASSHRLAGNNEQFF
size: NA
V: TRBV7-3
J: TRBJ2-1

CDR3: CATSVGAGNTIYF
size: NA
V: TRBV24-1
J: TRBJ1-3

CDR3: CASSFTGQGNQPQHF
size: NA
V: TRBV5-4
J: TRBJ1-5

CDR3: CASSTGLAGPYEQYF
size: NA
V: TRBV6-5
J: TRBJ2-7

CDR3: CASSPRTGVGEQYF
size: NA
V: TRBV18
J: TRBJ2-7

CDR3: CASSLTLAGELFF
size: NA
V: TRBV5-4
J: TRBJ2-2

CDR3: CASSIGQSSGNTIYF
size: NA
V: TRBV5-1
J: TRBJ1-3

CDR3: CASGTSGGVSYEQYF
size: NA
V: TRBV10-1
J: TRBJ2-7

CDR3: CSVAGDRGRGNTEAFF
size: once
V: TRBV29-1
J: TRBJ1-1

CDR3: CSASSAADRYGYTF
size: NA
V: TRBV20-1
J: TRBJ1-2